This T cell receptor (beta chain) was retrieved from a study of metastatic and nonmetastatic thyroid tumors. In the study overall: Across peripheral blood and tumor or nodule tissue samples taken from malignant and benign thyroid patients, the repertoires were compared with one another. Whole-study findings and limits: Within blood and tumor, benign nodules reportedly had significantly lower TCR beta diversity than malignant thyroid tumors did.

Germline loops: CDR1 LNHNV, CDR2 YYDKDF (reference sequence). The CDR3 covers 15 residues. Trimming cost V 5 bases and J 7 bases, with 17 bases left between them. As originally analysed: Clinicopathological groups supplied CDR3 differences that were used to build a distant-metastasis classifier for papillary thyroid cancer. TCRdb reanalyzed the PCR reads with MiXCR. TCRdb's processing, not the authors', yielded these V and J calls. This sample has about 43,000 clones, with under 4% found just once. In regard to this clone: Its antigen remains unidentified.

Before thyroid surgery, none of the patients had received any treatment. This clonotype was obtained from a female donor with papillary thyroid cancer or a benign thyroid nodule (not recorded which). Some clones in this sample may be carry-over from other donors' samples. The rearrangement links TRBV15 to TRBJ2-2; D assignment may be TRBD1 or TRBD2 (5 bases each). Sequences were obtained from blood. The CDR3 loop reads CATSPRGESGGELFF. Here the CDR3 DNA reads TGTGCCACCAGCCCCCGAGGGGAGTCCGGCGGGGAGCTGTTTTTT.